Following are 12 T cell receptor beta chains from one sample sequenced in a study of shared clonotypes between healthy human individuals. Profiled with immunoSEQ multiplex PCR; TCRdb holds only in-frame clones, not every one. There are under 2,500,000 clones in the sample; 90% to 97% occur only once, and around 0.13% lies in the top ten. Sequencing used naive CD4+ T cells sorted from blood. Stated subset: CD45RA+ positively selected. The receptors shown here come from a man aged 18 to 30 in good health.

Concerning this clone itself: The same CDR3 arises from other DNA sequences in this sample as well. The rearrangement joins TRBV18 to TRBJ1-1; maybe TRBD1 (5 bases). The CDR3 is 13 residues long. Germline V CDR1 and CDR2: KGHSH, LQKENI. The ends were cut back, 2 bases at V and 4 bases at J, with 8 bases in the middle. The CDR3 DNA is TGTGCCAGCTCACCAGGAAGGGGCACTGAAGCTTTCTTT. This encodes CASSPGRGTEAFF.

This chain joins TRBV7-8 and TRBJ2-3; D perhaps matches TRBD2 (6 bases). The CDR3 spans 13 residues. Trimming cost V 5 bases and J 8 bases, with 14 bases left between them. Germline assignment: CDR1 SGHVS and CDR2 FQNEAQ. Here the CDR3 reads CASSRGAGGTQYF. The CDR3 region has the DNA TGTGCCAGCAGCCGCGGGGCTGGAGGTACGCAGTATTTT. The whole variable domain, filled in from reference TRBV7-8 and TRBJ2-3, reads GAGVSQSPRYKVAKRGQDVALRCDPISGHVSLFWYQQALGQGPEFLTYFQNEAQLDKSGLPSDRFFAERPEGSVSTLKIQRTQQEDSAVYLCASSRGAGGTQYFGPGTRLTVL.

In regard to this clone: This specimen includes other DNA sequences encoding the same CDR3. This chain joins TRBV5-1 and TRBJ1-5; D gene unclear. The CDR3 contains 14 residues. Germline values: CDR1 SGHRS, CDR2 YFSETQ. V lost 0 bases, J lost 2 bases, and 6 bases lay in between. The CDR3 loop reads CASSLDSGNQPQHF. CDR3 in DNA: TGCGCCAGCAGCTTGGACAGTGGCAATCAGCCCCAGCATTTT.

The V gene is TRBV6-6, the J gene TRBJ2-7; 10 positions agree with TRBD2. This CDR3 region has 14 residues. After removal of 6 bases from V and 2 bases from J, the junction contained 4 bases not matched to a gene. In germline, CDR1 is MNHNY, CDR2 SVGAGI (reference sequence). The CDR3 DNA reads as TGTGCCAGCAGCCCCGGACTAGCGGCCTACGAGCAGTACTTC. It specifies CASSPGLAAYEQYF.

V is TRBV4-3 and J is TRBJ1-3; D gene unclear. The CDR3 is made up of 17 amino acids. Germline CDR1 LGHNA, CDR2 YSLEER. V was shortened by 0 bases and J by 0 bases, with 12 bases between the two germline ends. The CDR3 DNA reads TGCGCCAGCAGCCAAGAAGAAGGTGGGTTCTCTGGAAACACCATATATTTT. Protein sequence: CASSQEEGGFSGNTIYF.

This sequence joins TRBV6-1 and TRBJ2-7; TRBD2 aligns across 9 bases. Germline CDR1 is MNHNS and CDR2 is SASEGT. The junction had 10 bases not matched to a gene; V was cut back by 3 bases and J by 4 bases. This CDR3 comprises 16 residues. CDR3 sequence reads: CASSDTGRGRVYEQYF. The CDR3 region has the DNA TGTGCCAGCAGTGACACCGGGCGCGGGAGGGTTTACGAGCAGTACTTC.

The chain combines TRBV7-3 with TRBJ2-7, with TRBD1 identical over 10 bases. Germline trimming cut 4 bases from V and 4 bases from J; bases unmatched to any gene: 4. The CDR3 spans 14 residues. Germline V gives CDR1 SGHTA, CDR2 FQGTGA. The CDR3 DNA reads TGTGCCAGCAGCTCGACAGGGGGCAGTTACGAGCAGTACTTC. It encodes CASSSTGGSYEQYF.

The genes are TRBV30 and TRBJ2-2, with a possible D match to TRBD1 (6 bases). V gave up 2 bases and J gave up 6 bases, with 13 bases separating them. Germline assignment: CDR1 GTSNPN and CDR2 SVGIG (reference sequence). The length of the CDR3 is 14 residues. Here the CDR3 DNA reads TGTGCCTGGAGTACGATAGGGGGACCCGGGGAGCTGTTTTTT. Amino acid sequence: CAWSTIGGPGELFF.

This clone was recorded once. The same CDR3 is also encoded by other DNA sequences in this sample. V is TRBV2 and J is TRBJ1-2; D gene ambiguous. CDR1 and CDR2 from the germline V gene are SNHLY and FYNNEI. The CDR3 consists of 11 residues. The germline V and J ends were trimmed by 0 bases and 8 bases, with 4 bases remaining between them. The CDR3 DNA reads TGTGCCAGCAGTGAAGCGCGGGGCTACACCTTC. This gives the protein CASSEARGYTF. The full variable domain, in which reference TRBV2 and TRBJ1-2 provide the parts outside the CDR3, is EPEVTQTPSHQVTQMGQEVILRCVPISNHLYFYWYRQILGQKVEFLVSFYNNEISEKSEIFDDQFSVERPDGSNFTLKIRSTKLEDSAMYFCASSEARGYTFGSGTRLTVV.

This clone was seen a single time. This chain connects TRBV6-5 to TRBJ1-2; a possible D gene is TRBD1 (5 bases). Trimming shortened V by 6 bases and J by 8 bases, and 16 bases separated the two germline ends. This CDR3 has 13 residues. Germline loops: CDR1 MNHEY, CDR2 SVGAGI. The CDR3 sequence: CASRRGPSGGYTF. CDR3 sequence (DNA): TGTGCCAGCAGGAGGGGCCCATCAGGGGGCTACACCTTC.

The chain has TRBV6-6 and TRBJ2-1; no reliable D call. V lost 1 base and J lost 10, with 14 bases in between. Germline CDR1 is MNHNY and CDR2 is SVGAGI (reference sequence). The CDR3 runs to 14 residues. CDR3 loop: CASSYYGPSVEQFF. The CDR3 nucleotides read TGTGCCAGCAGTTACTACGGGCCGAGCGTCGAGCAGTTCTTC.

This chain connects TRBV4-3 to TRBJ1-4; D is unclear. Trimming took off 4 bases at V and 6 bases at J, with 12 bases between the two ends. The germline V gene encodes CDR1 LGHNA and CDR2 YSLEER. The CDR3 spans 14 residues. The CDR3 spells CASSRTQLDEKLFF. The CDR3 coding sequence is TGCGCCAGCAGCCGCACACAGTTGGATGAAAAACTGTTTTTT.